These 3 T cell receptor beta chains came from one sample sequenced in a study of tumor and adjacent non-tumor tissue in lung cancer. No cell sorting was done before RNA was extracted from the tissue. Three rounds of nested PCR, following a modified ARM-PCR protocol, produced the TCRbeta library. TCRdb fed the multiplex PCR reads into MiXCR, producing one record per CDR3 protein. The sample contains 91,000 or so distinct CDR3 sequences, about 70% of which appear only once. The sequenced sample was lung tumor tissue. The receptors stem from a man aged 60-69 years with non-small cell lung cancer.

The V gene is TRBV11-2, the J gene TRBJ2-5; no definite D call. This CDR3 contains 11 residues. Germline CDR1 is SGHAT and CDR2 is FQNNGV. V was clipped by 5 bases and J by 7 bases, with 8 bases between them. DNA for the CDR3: TGTGCCAGCAGCCTCGAGGCGACCCAGTACTTC. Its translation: CASSLEATQYF.

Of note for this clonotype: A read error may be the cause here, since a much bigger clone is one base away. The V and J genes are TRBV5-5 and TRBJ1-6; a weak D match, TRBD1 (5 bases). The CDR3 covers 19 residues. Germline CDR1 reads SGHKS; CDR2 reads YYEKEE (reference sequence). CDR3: CAGSQTTPAFGADNSPLHF. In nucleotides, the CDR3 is TGTGCCGGCAGCCAAACAACCCCCGCCTTCGGGGCGGATAATTCACCCCTCCACTTT. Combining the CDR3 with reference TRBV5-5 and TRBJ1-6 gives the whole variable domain DAGVTQSPTHLIKTRGQQVTLRCSPISGHKSVSWYQQVLGQGPQFIFQYYEKEERGRGNFPDRFSARQFPNYSSELNVNALLLGDSALYLCAGSQTTPAFGADNSPLHFGNGTRLTVT.

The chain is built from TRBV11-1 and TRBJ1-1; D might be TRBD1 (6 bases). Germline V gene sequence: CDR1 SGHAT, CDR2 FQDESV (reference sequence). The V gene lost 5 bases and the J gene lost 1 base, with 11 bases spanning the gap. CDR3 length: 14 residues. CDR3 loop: CASSQGTRNTEAFF. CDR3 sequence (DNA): TGTGCCAGCAGCCAGGGGACAAGGAACACTGAAGCTTTCTTT.